Sequencing of this T cell receptor beta chain was carried out in a study of OX40 agonist ivuxolimab in advanced cancers. Study-level background: Ivuxolimab was an agonistic, fully human IgG2 monoclonal antibody directed against OX40 (CD134), a costimulatory receptor. Peripheral TCRbeta sequencing was intended to test whether TCR sequence diversity was altered and clonal T-cell expansion was caused by ivuxolimab. A male proportion of 75% to 85% and a mean age of about 60 years, ranging from about 23 to 79, were recorded for the dose-escalation cohort. Patients were allowed to have had prior anti-PD-1, anti-PD-L1 or anti-CTLA-4 therapy, and 30% to 40% of the dose-escalation patients had been treated with checkpoint inhibitors. Intravenous ivuxolimab was administered to patients every 2 weeks at six dose levels: 0.01, 0.1, 0.3, 1.5, 3 and 10 mg/kg. Among the approximately 50 dose-escalation patients, around 19 had hepatocellular carcinoma, approximately 15 melanoma, 9 renal cell carcinoma and 9 head and neck cancer. The paper covers the monotherapy dose-escalation part of the phase I ivuxolimab trial, which included N of about 50 patients. Partial responses occurred in three dose-escalation patients, of whom one had hepatocellular carcinoma and two had cutaneous melanoma. The research as a whole found: In the 0.1-3.0 mg/kg groups, partial responders had among the lowest normalized peripheral clonal expansion, particularly in CD8+ T cells. Low levels of normalized T-cell clonal expansion were also seen in some patients who did not respond. After ivuxolimab, more expanded clones were found on average in CD8+ T cells than in CD4+ T cells. Clonal expansion of both CD4+ and CD8+ blood T cells was observed from baseline to week 6 at doses 0.1 to 3.0 mg/kg. The antigen specificity of the peripheral T cells that underwent clonal expansion was not determined.

To sequence the TCRbeta CDR3 region, genomic DNA was isolated from the sorted cells. TCRbeta CDR3 regions were sequenced using the immunoSEQ Assay. TCRdb obtained this table from immuneACCESS and retained in-frame rearrangements with V and J assigned. These tables miss some clones; where compared with another copy, unresolved V genes account for less than half of the shortfall, and the remainder is unexplained. The sample has 69,000 or so clones on record, 80% to 90% of them singletons. The ten top clones hold about 6% of the sample. V drops 0 bases and J drops 1 base, leaving 19 bases in between. The germline V gene encodes CDR1 LGHNA and CDR2 YNFKEQ. The CDR3, cysteine through phenylalanine, is 18 amino acids long. Only CDR3 DNA remains: 54 bases, in frame from the first base. A remark on this clone: Its specific antigen is unknown. No much larger clone is present one base from it, and per-base qualities are unavailable.

The trial excluded patients who had a history of autoimmune disease or who were on systemic immunosuppression. Peripheral blood for TCR sequencing was drawn from every dose cohort at baseline, at cycle 4 day 1 and at cycle 7 day 1. Samples were obtained from an open-label, multicenter, first-in-human phase I dose-escalation trial of ivuxolimab. Adults with locally advanced or metastatic melanoma, renal cell carcinoma, hepatocellular carcinoma or head and neck squamous cell carcinoma were enrolled in the trial. Before TCR sequencing, CD4+ T cells and CD8+ T cells were sorted from peripheral blood as separate populations.

This receptor was identified in an adult with an advanced solid tumor such as melanoma, head and neck, liver or kidney cancer. Recombination joined TRBV4-2 with TRBJ2-7, with the D gene tentatively TRBD1 or TRBD2, based on 6 matching bases in each. The sample consisted of CD4+ or CD8+ T cells sorted from blood, taken in a trial of the OX40 agonist ivuxolimab. The DNA sequence is as follows: TGTGCCAGCAGCCAAGATGCTTTGGGGGGCGACCTATCCTACGAGCAGTACTTC. It translates as CASSQDALGGDLSYEQYF.